This is a list of T cell receptor beta chains from one sample in a study of identical twins. Using its own MiXCR run on the 5' RACE reads, TCRdb lists one record per CDR3 protein. Of nearly 900,000 distinct CDR3 sequences listed, 9% to 15% are singletons. The sample also formed part of further work on yellow fever vaccine responses in identical twins.

The material sequenced was PBMCs. These receptor sequences come from a woman younger than 30 in good health. CDR3s include the opening cysteine and the closing phenylalanine or tryptophan. Each record gives: D gene, J gene, V gene, clone size, CDR3 protein, CDR3 DNA. A D gene is named only where the DNA matches it firmly. Clone sizes are given selectively: once, few, many, or a class where the clone is expanded.

d_call: NA; j_call: TRBJ2-1; v_call: TRBV10-3; clone_size: few; cdr3_aa: CAISSQAGLYKFF; cdr3_nt: TGTGCCATCAGCTCCCAAGCGGGCCTATACAAGTTCTTC
d_call: NA; j_call: TRBJ1-3; v_call: TRBV15; clone_size: many; cdr3_aa: CATSRDRGNTIYF; cdr3_nt: TGTGCCACCAGCAGAGATCGTGGAAACACCATATATTTT
d_call: TRBD2; j_call: TRBJ2-1; v_call: TRBV6-1; clone_size: NA; cdr3_aa: CASLAGDPSYNEQFF; cdr3_nt: TGTGCCAGCCTAGCGGGAGACCCCTCCTACAATGAGCAGTTCTTC
d_call: TRBD2; j_call: TRBJ2-1; v_call: TRBV6-2/TRBV6-3; clone_size: NA; cdr3_aa: CASSYWGGGRYNEQFF; cdr3_nt: TGTGCCAGCAGTTACTGGGGCGGGGGGAGATACAATGAGCAGTTCTTC
d_call: NA; j_call: TRBJ2-3; v_call: TRBV5-1; clone_size: few; cdr3_aa: CASTTLTLDDDTQYF; cdr3_nt: TGCGCCAGCACCACCTTGACCCTCGATGACGATACGCAGTATTTT
d_call: NA; j_call: TRBJ2-5; v_call: TRBV2; clone_size: few; cdr3_aa: CASSVLYQETQYF; cdr3_nt: TGTGCCAGCAGTGTACTATACCAAGAGACCCAGTACTTC
d_call: TRBD1; j_call: TRBJ2-2; v_call: TRBV4-1; clone_size: few; cdr3_aa: CASSRGQGPNTGELFF; cdr3_nt: TGCGCCAGCAGCCGTGGACAGGGGCCGAACACCGGGGAGCTGTTTTTT
d_call: TRBD1; j_call: TRBJ1-2; v_call: TRBV6-5; clone_size: NA; cdr3_aa: CASSYLRDRRISSYGYTF; cdr3_nt: TGTGCCAGCAGTTATCTCCGGGACAGGAGGATAAGCTCCTATGGCTACACCTTC
d_call: TRBD2; j_call: TRBJ2-3; v_call: TRBV20-1; clone_size: many; cdr3_aa: CSATQTSGGPDTQYF; cdr3_nt: TGCAGTGCTACCCAGACTAGCGGGGGTCCAGATACGCAGTATTTT
d_call: NA; j_call: TRBJ1-1; v_call: TRBV6-5; clone_size: NA; cdr3_aa: CASSLAQKNTEAFF; cdr3_nt: TGTGCCAGCAGTTTAGCACAGAAGAACACTGAAGCTTTCTTT
d_call: NA; j_call: TRBJ2-2; v_call: TRBV11-2; clone_size: many; cdr3_aa: CASSPPRANTGELFF; cdr3_nt: TGTGCCAGCAGCCCCCCGCGGGCGAACACCGGGGAGCTGTTTTTT
d_call: NA; j_call: TRBJ1-2; v_call: TRBV5-1; clone_size: few; cdr3_aa: CASSPDGGTNYGYTF; cdr3_nt: TGCGCCAGCAGCCCCGACGGGGGGACTAACTATGGCTACACCTTC
d_call: TRBD2; j_call: TRBJ2-1; v_call: TRBV4-1; clone_size: NA; cdr3_aa: CASSRLAGGRDEQFF; cdr3_nt: TGCGCCAGCAGCCGGTTAGCGGGGGGGCGCGATGAGCAGTTCTTC
d_call: TRBD2; j_call: TRBJ2-7; v_call: TRBV2; clone_size: NA; cdr3_aa: CASTLAGGYEQYF; cdr3_nt: TGTGCCAGCACGCTAGCGGGAGGCTACGAGCAGTACTTC
d_call: TRBD1; j_call: TRBJ2-6; v_call: TRBV12-3/TRBV12-4; clone_size: NA; cdr3_aa: CASRLGQAGANVLTF; cdr3_nt: TGTGCCAGCAGGCTCGGACAGGCTGGGGCCAACGTCCTGACTTTC
d_call: NA; j_call: TRBJ2-2; v_call: TRBV5-6; clone_size: NA; cdr3_aa: CASYSRDGNTGELFF; cdr3_nt: TGTGCCAGCTACTCCCGGGACGGGAACACCGGGGAGCTGTTTTTT
d_call: NA; j_call: TRBJ2-1; v_call: TRBV11-2; clone_size: few; cdr3_aa: CASSLGPGPGVNEQFF; cdr3_nt: TGTGCCAGCAGCTTAGGTCCAGGGCCGGGGGTCAATGAGCAGTTCTTC
d_call: TRBD2; j_call: TRBJ2-5; v_call: TRBV12-3/TRBV12-4; clone_size: NA; cdr3_aa: CASSGGRSETQYF; cdr3_nt: TGTGCCAGCAGTGGCGGGAGGTCGGAGACCCAGTACTTC
d_call: NA; j_call: TRBJ2-1; v_call: TRBV27; clone_size: NA; cdr3_aa: CASSLSEPGLNNEQFF; cdr3_nt: TGTGCCAGCAGTTTATCGGAACCGGGACTCAACAATGAGCAGTTCTTC
d_call: TRBD2; j_call: TRBJ2-5; v_call: TRBV6-1; clone_size: NA; cdr3_aa: CASSLGLAAVKETQYF; cdr3_nt: TGTGCCAGCAGCCTCGGACTAGCGGCAGTTAAAGAGACCCAGTACTTC
d_call: NA; j_call: TRBJ1-1; v_call: TRBV10-2; clone_size: few; cdr3_aa: CASSDKGLAFF; cdr3_nt: TGCGCCAGCAGTGACAAGGGCCTGGCTTTCTTT
d_call: TRBD2; j_call: TRBJ2-3; v_call: TRBV4-1; clone_size: few; cdr3_aa: CASSHPPGWAGGADTQYF; cdr3_nt: TGCGCCAGCAGCCACCCTCCGGGGTGGGCCGGGGGGGCAGATACGCAGTATTTT
d_call: NA; j_call: TRBJ1-1; v_call: TRBV6-5; clone_size: NA; cdr3_aa: CASSYLGGRNTEAFF; cdr3_nt: TGTGCCAGCAGTTACCTCGGGGGGCGAAACACTGAAGCTTTCTTT
d_call: NA; j_call: TRBJ1-1; v_call: TRBV2; clone_size: many; cdr3_aa: CASSEWGQMNTEAFF; cdr3_nt: TGTGCCAGCAGTGAATGGGGTCAAATGAACACTGAAGCTTTCTTT
d_call: NA; j_call: TRBJ1-1; v_call: TRBV29-1; clone_size: NA; cdr3_aa: CSVEDEFSEAFF; cdr3_nt: TGCAGCGTTGAGGACGAATTTTCAGAAGCTTTCTTT
d_call: TRBD1; j_call: TRBJ1-2; v_call: TRBV12-3/TRBV12-4; clone_size: many; cdr3_aa: CASSLGDSLDYTF; cdr3_nt: TGTGCCAGCAGTTTAGGGGACAGCCTTGACTACACCTTC
d_call: NA; j_call: TRBJ1-5; v_call: TRBV5-1; clone_size: few; cdr3_aa: CASSLGPGVGQPQHF; cdr3_nt: TGCGCCAGCAGCTTGGGGCCAGGGGTAGGGCAGCCCCAGCATTTT
d_call: NA; j_call: TRBJ2-3; v_call: TRBV24-1; clone_size: many; cdr3_aa: CATSDGHADTQYF; cdr3_nt: TGTGCCACCAGTGATGGACACGCAGATACGCAGTATTTT
d_call: TRBD2; j_call: TRBJ2-1; v_call: TRBV28; clone_size: few; cdr3_aa: CASSLVAGVVYNEQFF; cdr3_nt: TGTGCCAGCAGTTTAGTTGCGGGAGTCGTTTACAATGAGCAGTTCTTC
d_call: TRBD2; j_call: TRBJ2-5; v_call: TRBV11-3; clone_size: few; cdr3_aa: CASSFDLSGRAGETQYF; cdr3_nt: TGTGCCAGCAGCTTCGATCTTAGCGGGAGGGCCGGGGAGACCCAGTACTTC
d_call: TRBD1; j_call: TRBJ2-7; v_call: TRBV27; clone_size: many; cdr3_aa: CASKETGAYEQYF; cdr3_nt: TGTGCCAGTAAGGAAACAGGGGCCTACGAGCAGTACTTC
d_call: TRBD2; j_call: TRBJ2-7; v_call: TRBV28; clone_size: NA; cdr3_aa: CASSPQSGGLYEQYF; cdr3_nt: TGTGCCAGCAGTCCGCAGAGCGGGGGCCTCTACGAGCAGTACTTC
d_call: NA; j_call: TRBJ2-5; v_call: TRBV4-2; clone_size: few; cdr3_aa: CASSQDLEDWQQETQYF; cdr3_nt: TGTGCCAGCAGCCAAGATCTAGAGGATTGGCAACAAGAGACCCAGTACTTC
d_call: TRBD2; j_call: TRBJ2-1; v_call: TRBV2; clone_size: NA; cdr3_aa: CASSEASWTSRLMFEQFF; cdr3_nt: TGTGCCAGCAGTGAAGCGTCGTGGACTAGCCGCCTTATGTTTGAGCAGTTCTTC
d_call: TRBD1; j_call: TRBJ2-2; v_call: TRBV3-1; clone_size: many; cdr3_aa: CASSPKDRAGTGELFF; cdr3_nt: TGTGCCAGCAGCCCGAAGGACAGGGCAGGGACCGGGGAGCTGTTTTTT
d_call: NA; j_call: TRBJ2-3; v_call: TRBV3-1; clone_size: NA; cdr3_aa: CASSQVEPDTQYF; cdr3_nt: TGTGCCAGCAGCCAAGTGGAGCCAGATACGCAGTATTTT
d_call: TRBD2; j_call: TRBJ2-3; v_call: TRBV20-1; clone_size: few; cdr3_aa: CSPLVGASGFTDTQYF; cdr3_nt: TGCAGTCCGCTAGTTGGGGCTAGCGGATTCACAGATACGCAGTATTTT
d_call: NA; j_call: TRBJ2-3; v_call: TRBV20-1; clone_size: few; cdr3_aa: CSANGRREYLDTQYF; cdr3_nt: TGCAGTGCTAACGGTCGACGGGAGTACTTAGATACGCAGTATTTT
d_call: NA; j_call: TRBJ2-1; v_call: TRBV27; clone_size: NA; cdr3_aa: CASAVLGGPENEQFF; cdr3_nt: TGTGCCAGCGCCGTACTCGGTGGGCCGGAAAATGAGCAGTTCTTC
d_call: NA; j_call: TRBJ2-6; v_call: TRBV10-3; clone_size: few; cdr3_aa: CATSIAAGANVLTF; cdr3_nt: TGTGCCACATCCATAGCGGCTGGGGCCAACGTCCTGACTTTC